The 7 T cell receptor beta chains below were found in one sample sequenced in a study of blood T cell repertoires in COVID-19. TCRdb's copy holds only in-frame clones and misses some; the assay was immunoSEQ multiplex PCR. The table records roughly 250,000 clones, roughly 84% of them present only once. The sample taken for sequencing was peripheral blood. The receptors stem from a human donor with COVID-19, enrolled during active disease. The donor label of this sample is uncertain.

The V call is TRBV19, the J call TRBJ2-7, with 7 bases identical to TRBD2. V trimming: 5 bases; J trimming: 3 bases; junction bases outside the gene matches: 13. The CDR3 covers 16 residues. The germline CDR1 and CDR2 sequences are LNHDA and SQIVND (reference sequence). CDR3 coding DNA: TGTGCCAGTAGTCCCTCTTTCGCTAGCGGACTCTACGAGCAGTACTTC. Translated, it gives CASSPSFASGLYEQYF.

This chain links TRBV6-5 with TRBJ1-5, with 7 bases aligning to TRBD1. After removal of 8 bases from V and 4 bases from J, the junction contained 5 bases not matched to a gene. The CDR3 sequence is 13 residues long. Germline CDR1 and CDR2: MNHEY and SVGAGI. This CDR3 reads CASGRQGNQPQHF. CDR3 DNA sequence: TGTGCCAGCGGAAGACAGGGAAATCAGCCCCAGCATTTT.

V is TRBV9 and J is TRBJ2-1; TRBD1 matches at 9 bases. Germline V gene sequence: CDR1 SGDLS, CDR2 YYNGEE. Trimming removed 3 bases from V and 7 bases from J; junction bases left unmatched: 2. The CDR3 covers 13 residues. CDR3 amino acids: CASSGGTGNEQFF. The CDR3 DNA reads TGTGCCAGCAGCGGAGGGACAGGGAATGAGCAGTTCTTC.

The V gene is TRBV27, the J gene TRBJ2-2, with a weak D call TRBD2 (5 bases). V shed 5 bases and J shed 3 bases, with 10 bases lying between them. The CDR3 is made up of 14 amino acids. CDR1 and CDR2 (germline): MNHEY, SMNVEV (reference sequence). DNA for the CDR3: TGTGCCAGCAGTCGGAGGATGCACACCGGGGAGCTGTTTTTT. This gives the protein CASSRRMHTGELFF.

The rearrangement joins TRBV28 to TRBJ2-7; the match to TRBD1 covers 9 bases. Germline CDR1 MDHEN, CDR2 SYDVKM. The CDR3 runs to 14 residues. Germline trimming cut 8 bases from V and 4 bases from J; bases unmatched to any gene: 9. The CDR3 bases are TGTGCCAGCGAGGGCGGGACAGGGATTTACGAGCAGTACTTC. Translation: CASEGGTGIYEQYF.

This rearrangement joins TRBV10-3 to TRBJ1-2, with D possibly being TRBD1 (5 bases). Germline loops: CDR1 ENHRY, CDR2 SYGVKD. Trimming cost V 2 bases and J 9 bases, with 13 bases left between them. This CDR3 has 13 amino acids. Written as DNA, the CDR3 is TGTGCCATCAGTGAGGCAGGAAGGGGTAGCTACACCTTC. Translation: CAISEAGRGSYTF.

V gene TRBV4-1 combines with J gene TRBJ2-2, with TRBD2 matching over 12 bases. This CDR3 has 18 amino acids. Germline lookup yields CDR1 MGHRA and CDR2 YSYEKL. The trim removed 1 base at V and 3 bases at J, leaving 6 bases unmatched. The DNA for the CDR3 is TGCGCCAGCAGCCAAGCAGTGGGACTAGCGGGTTACACCGGGGAGCTGTTTTTT. Residues: CASSQAVGLAGYTGELFF.